A selection of T cell receptor beta chains follows, all from one sample in a study of blood T cell repertoires in COVID-19. Clones were read by immunoSEQ multiplex PCR, and TCRdb kept only the in-frame ones, dropping some. This sample carries over 85,000 clones, around 87% of them seen once, and the ten largest clones take around 20%. Sequencing was done on a sample of peripheral blood. The receptors come from a human donor in a cohort sampled during active COVID-19. The CDR3 runs from the conserved cysteine through the conserved F or W. D genes are given only for firm matches.

TRBV7-2 | . | CASSQVVANNEQFF
TRBV4-1 | . | CASSQENRDSQPQHF
TRBV10-3 | . | CAMGVGGVNTGELFF
TRBV9 | . | CASSPRGGPDGGSPLHF
TRBV5-5 | . | CASSLDPHLGDQPQHF
TRBV7-9 | . | CASSSYGGNRDGYTF
TRBV5-4 | TRBD1 | CASSLRTGGRGYTF
TRBV6-5 | . | CASSSPGGYTF
TRBV28 | TRBD1 | CASSRTTGASYEQYF
TRBV5-1 | TRBD1 | CASRSTGTANYGYTF
TRBV27 | . | CASTSFWGPSSYNEQFF
TRBV6-5 | . | CASSYPPGTDTQYF
TRBV7-8 | . | CASSLAGGTNTGELFF
TRBV4-2 | TRBD2 | CASSQEPGTSGRSLGVETQYF
TRBV2 | . | CASKGVLGETQYF
TRBV27 | . | CASSRRGGADTQYF
TRBV5-1 | . | CASSFTRGGTDTQYF
TRBV6-2/TRBV6-3 | . | CASSSLKGRTEAFF
TRBV28 | . | CASSEVGSGADGYTF
TRBV28 | . | CASSRVRYEKLFF
TRBV6-5 | . | CASIGVGAGELFF
TRBV7-6 | TRBD1 | CASSPTGQGSYEQYF